The T cell receptor beta chain described here comes from a study of T cell repertoires in cytomegalovirus infection. Study at large: Public TCR beta signatures indicated both CMV infection and matching HLA type. General study results and limits: CMV-specific TCR beta clonotypes restricted by HLA-C dominated the ex vivo response. CMV carriers having the relevant HLA were flagged by cumulative public TCR beta family frequency.

CDR3 length equals 15 residues. Trimming pared 0 bases from V and 0 bases from J, leaving 7 bases between. Looked up from germline, CDR1 is MRHNA and CDR2 is SNTAGT. The sample holds many counts of this clonotype. Its antigen is currently unknown. TCRdb re-derived calls from the reads in MiXCR, one entry per CDR3 protein. The repertoire holds roughly 200,000 distinct CDR3 sequences, roughly 9% seen once, with approximately 4.2% in the top ten. The V and J genes are TRBV6-4 and TRBJ2-3; D possibly corresponds to TRBD2 (6 bases). Sequencing was performed on PBMCs. The receptor was isolated from a human donor in good health (CMV status not recorded). Some clones in this sample may be carry-over from other donors' samples. CDR3 nucleotides: TGTGCCAGCAGTGACTCAGCGGGTAGCACAGATACGCAGTATTTT. Translation: CASSDSAGSTDTQYF.